The clone carrying this TCR beta chain appeared a few times. The sample is drawn from a study of blood T cell repertoires in COVID-19. Whole-study context: The samples span acute and convalescent COVID-19 from the United States, Italy and Spain. The analysed material was cDNA or gDNA that came from T cells, B-cell-depleted T cells, or PBMCs.

Germline V gene data show CDR1 as SGHTA and CDR2 as FQGNSA. CDR3 length: 16 residues. V lost 5 bases to trimming and J lost 5 bases; unmatched junction nucleotides: 11. Sequenced by immunoSEQ multiplex PCR; TCRdb stores in-frame clones only, minus some. Found here are some 150,000 clones, 80% to 85% of them singletons; the top ten hold almost 8.5%. The chain has TRBV7-2 and TRBJ2-5; the match to TRBD2 covers 10 bases. The sequencing sample was made of peripheral blood. The TCR was taken from a woman aged 55-69 years with active or convalescent COVID-19. The CDR3 DNA follows: TGTGCCAGCAGCGTTTGGACTAGCGGAGCCACGGAGACCCAGTACTTC. Translation: CASSVWTSGATETQYF.